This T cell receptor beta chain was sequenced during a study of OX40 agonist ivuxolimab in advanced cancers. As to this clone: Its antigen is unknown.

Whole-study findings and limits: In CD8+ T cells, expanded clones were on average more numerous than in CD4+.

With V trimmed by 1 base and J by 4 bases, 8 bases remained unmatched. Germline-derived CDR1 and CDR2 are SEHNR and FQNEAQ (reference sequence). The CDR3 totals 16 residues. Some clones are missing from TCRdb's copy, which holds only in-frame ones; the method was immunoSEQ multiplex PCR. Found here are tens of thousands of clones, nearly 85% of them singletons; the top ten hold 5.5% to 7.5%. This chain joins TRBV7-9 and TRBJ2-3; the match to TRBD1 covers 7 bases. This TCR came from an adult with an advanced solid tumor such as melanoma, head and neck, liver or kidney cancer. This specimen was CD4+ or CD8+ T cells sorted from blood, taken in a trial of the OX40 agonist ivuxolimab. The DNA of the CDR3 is TGTGCCAGCAGCTTAGGTCTCGACAGGGTAGCAGATACGCAGTATTTT. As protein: CASSLGLDRVADTQYF.